A single sample gave rise to the 29 T cell receptor beta chains below, sequenced in a study of shared clonotypes between healthy human individuals. The protocol was immunoSEQ multiplex PCR, while the TCRdb copy is restricted to in-frame clones and leaves out a portion. The data contain some 1,400,000 clones, around 97% of them singletons. Sequenced sample: naive CD4+ T cells sorted from blood. As for subset: CD45RA+ positively selected. The receptors shown here come from a man aged 25 to 40 in good health.

This chain links TRBV30 with TRBJ2-7; 16 bases fit TRBD2. Germline-derived CDR1 and CDR2 are GTSNPN and SVGIG (reference sequence). The CDR3 extends over 18 amino acids. V was pared by 3 bases and J by 3 bases, with 11 bases of the junction left unmatched. The CDR3 sequence is CAWSKGLAGGLQYYEQYF. The CDR3, as DNA: TGTGCCTGGAGCAAGGGACTAGCGGGAGGGCTCCAGTACTACGAGCAGTACTTC.

Points on this clone: The sample contains more than one DNA sequence encoding this CDR3. The chain is built from TRBV5-1 and TRBJ2-5; D unresolved. The V gene lost 3 bases and the J gene lost 3 bases, with 9 bases spanning the gap. The CDR3 length is 13 residues. The V gene's germline CDR1 is SGHRS and CDR2 YFSETQ. CDR3 nucleotide sequence: TGCGCCAGCAGCTCGGGTCCCGAAGAGACCCAGTACTTC. It yields the protein CASSSGPEETQYF.

This chain joins TRBV28 and TRBJ2-7; a weak D match, TRBD2 (5 bases). The CDR3 is 16 residues long. Between the trimmed V and J ends, which lost 5 bases and 1 base, there was a span of 18 bases. Looked up from germline, CDR1 is MDHEN and CDR2 is SYDVKM. The CDR3 is CASSQQPGTPSYEQYF. Here the CDR3 DNA reads TGTGCCAGCAGTCAGCAACCGGGAACCCCTTCCTACGAGCAGTACTTC. Drawing the rest from reference TRBV28 and TRBJ2-7, the complete variable domain is DVKVTQSSRYLVKRTGEKVFLECVQDMDHENMFWYRQDPGLGLRLIYFSYDVKMKEKGDIPEGYSVSREKKERFSLILESASTNQTSMYLCASSQQPGTPSYEQYFGPGTRLTVT.

This sequence joins TRBV5-1 and TRBJ2-3, with TRBD1 matching 9 bases. V trimming: 9 bases; J trimming: 6 bases; junction bases outside the gene matches: 14. Looked up from germline, CDR1 is SGHRS and CDR2 is YFSETQ. This CDR3 contains 15 residues. The CDR3 DNA reads as TGCGCCACCACCCCGACGGGACAGGGCAGGGATACGCAGTATTTT. Amino acids: CATTPTGQGRDTQYF.

V is TRBV9 and J is TRBJ2-2; D uncertain. The CDR3 covers 14 residues. CDR1 is SGDLS and CDR2 is YYNGEE in the germline V gene. V dropped 0 bases and J dropped 4 bases, with 7 bases sitting between them. The CDR3 region is CASSVAASTGELFF. CDR3 in DNA: TGTGCCAGCAGCGTAGCAGCGAGCACCGGGGAGCTGTTTTTT.

This clone was seen a handful of times. This chain links TRBV27 with TRBJ2-5; no firm D call. Germline-derived CDR1 and CDR2 are MNHEY and SMNVEV (reference sequence). V was shortened by 9 bases and J by 5 bases, with 10 bases between the two germline ends. CDR3 size: 11 residues. The CDR3 protein is CARGRSETQYF. CDR3 in DNA: TGTGCCAGGGGTAGGTCGGAGACCCAGTACTTC.

For this clone: The sample has other DNA sequences that encode this CDR3 too. The rearrangement uses TRBV11-2 and TRBJ1-2; D remains ambiguous. The V gene lost 1 base and the J gene lost 2 bases, with 5 bases spanning the gap. CDR1 is SGHAT, CDR2 FQNNGV, per germline. The CDR3 is 13 amino acids. CDR3 in amino acids: CASSLVGNYGYTF. In nucleotides, the CDR3 is TGTGCCAGCAGCTTAGTAGGGAACTATGGCTACACCTTC.

The rearrangement links TRBV6-1 to TRBJ1-5; 8 bases are shared with TRBD1. V lost 2 bases, J lost 3 bases, and 6 bases stayed unmatched. Germline V lookup: CDR1 MNHNS, CDR2 SASEGT. The CDR3 loop spans 16 amino acids. CDR3 residues: CASSESRTGINQPQHF. CDR3 DNA sequence: TGTGCCAGCAGTGAATCTAGGACAGGGATCAATCAGCCCCAGCATTTT.

The chain links TRBV5-1 to TRBJ2-1, with D tentatively TRBD1 or TRBD2 (5 bases each). The CDR3 runs to 15 residues. Germline values: CDR1 SGHRS, CDR2 YFSETQ. Trimming stripped 0 bases from V and 4 bases from J, with 11 bases between. In nucleotides, the CDR3 is TGCGCCAGCAGCTTGGACTGGGGACCTTACAATGAGCAGTTCTTC. It specifies CASSLDWGPYNEQFF.

The chain has TRBV7-3 and TRBJ2-1; 8 positions agree with TRBD2. Trimming cost V 4 bases and J 1 base; bases outside gene matches: 3. Per germline, CDR1 SGHTA and CDR2 FQGTGA. This CDR3 has 15 amino acids. The CDR3 loop is CASSSGLGSYNEQFF. DNA for the CDR3: TGTGCCAGCAGCTCGGGACTAGGGTCCTACAATGAGCAGTTCTTC.

V is TRBV5-5 and J is TRBJ2-5; D unclear. Germline-derived CDR1 and CDR2 are SGHKS and YYEKEE (reference sequence). The V and J ends lost 2 bases and 2 bases respectively, with 13 bases between them. The CDR3 covers 15 residues. The CDR3 DNA follows: TGTGCCAGCAGCTTTAGCCCGGTCGGTCAAGAGACCCAGTACTTC. Its protein product is CASSFSPVGQETQYF.

This rearrangement joins TRBV28 to TRBJ2-2, with D unclear. CDR1 and CDR2 (germline): MDHEN, SYDVKM. V gave up 2 bases and J gave up 2 bases, with 6 bases separating them. The CDR3 has 14 amino acids. The CDR3 loop is CASSLIVNTGELFF. As DNA, the CDR3 is TGTGCCAGCAGTTTAATCGTAAACACCGGGGAGCTGTTTTTT.

The chain is built from TRBV7-9 and TRBJ1-2; no reliable D call. Germline V lookup: CDR1 SEHNR, CDR2 FQNEAQ (reference sequence). The CDR3 totals 13 residues. With 5 bases removed from V and 4 bases from J, the gap between germline ends came to 11 bases. CDR3 loop: CASSPTESYGYTF. As DNA, the CDR3 is TGTGCCAGCAGCCCGACCGAATCCTATGGCTACACCTTC.

This clone was recorded a few times. V and J are TRBV18 and TRBJ2-6; the D gene is possibly TRBD1 (5 bases). Germline V gives CDR1 KGHSH, CDR2 LQKENI. The CDR3 is 14 residues long. V gave up 4 bases and J gave up 2 bases, with 6 bases separating them. CDR3 DNA sequence: TGTGCCAGCTCACAGGACACTGGGGCCAACGTCCTGACTTTC. Residues: CASSQDTGANVLTF.

V and J are TRBV29-1 and TRBJ1-2, with no clear D. CDR3 length: 12 residues. V lost 2 bases and J lost 6, with 10 bases in between. Per germline, CDR1 SQVTM and CDR2 ANQGSEA. The chain's CDR3 is CSVERLNNGYTF. Here the CDR3 DNA reads TGCAGCGTTGAAAGATTAAACAATGGCTACACCTTC.

This rearrangement joins TRBV5-5 to TRBJ2-5, with D possibly matching TRBD1 (5 bases). The CDR3 sequence is 14 residues long. CDR1 is SGHKS, CDR2 YYEKEE, per germline (reference sequence). The germline V and J ends were trimmed by 2 bases and 5 bases, with 13 bases remaining between them. CDR3 DNA: TGTGCCAGCAGCTTTCAGGGAATGAGGGAGACCCAGTACTTC. Translated, it gives CASSFQGMRETQYF.

The chain carries TRBV5-1 and TRBJ1-3; 7 nucleotides agree with TRBD1. The CDR3 totals 15 residues. Trimming took 0 bases from V and 3 from J; bases not matched to a gene: 3. Germline loops: CDR1 SGHRS, CDR2 YFSETQ. The CDR3 nucleotides are TGCGCCAGCAGCTTGGTCGGGACAGATGGAAACACCATATATTTT. It codes for CASSLVGTDGNTIYF.

This sequence joins TRBV30 and TRBJ2-7, with 7 positions matching TRBD2. The CDR3 runs 14 residues. CDR1 is GTSNPN and CDR2 is SVGIG in the germline V gene (reference sequence). V was pared by 0 bases and J by 6 bases, with 8 bases of the junction left unmatched. The CDR3 region is CAWSVRRELSEQYF. Written as DNA, the CDR3 is TGTGCCTGGAGTGTACGGCGGGAGCTTAGCGAGCAGTACTTC.

This chain joins TRBV6-5 and TRBJ2-7; TRBD1 agrees at 8 bases. Germline V gene sequence: CDR1 MNHEY, CDR2 SVGAGI. The CDR3 spans 15 residues. J gave up 2 bases and V 0 bases, and 3 bases lay outside the gene matches. The CDR3 spells CASSYSQQGAYEQYF. CDR3 DNA: TGTGCCAGCAGTTACTCGCAACAGGGGGCCTACGAGCAGTACTTC.

This clone was counted once. Distinct nucleotide sequences in the sample also encode this CDR3. V usage is TRBV7-2 and J usage is TRBJ1-1; D gene uncertain. V gave up 3 bases and J gave up 1 base, with 9 bases separating them. The CDR3 consists of 14 residues. Germline V gene data show CDR1 as SGHTA and CDR2 as FQGNSA. CDR3 DNA sequence: TGTGCCAGCAGCTTTTGGACGGCGAACACTGAAGCTTTCTTT. Translation gives CASSFWTANTEAFF.

The CDR3: CASSVTEKPTEAFF. The CDR3, as DNA: TGTGCCAGCAGTGTGACAGAAAAACCCACTGAAGCTTTCTTT. The V and J genes are TRBV6-1 and TRBJ1-1; D is possibly TRBD1 (5 bases). This CDR3 is built from 14 residues. Germline assignment: CDR1 MNHNS and CDR2 SASEGT. V gave up 4 bases and J gave up 4 bases, with 13 bases separating them.

About this clone: At one of its ends the junction is not consistent with the germline gene, which may arise from a read error. The chain's CDR3 is CASSLWGSDTQYF. The CDR3 DNA sequence: TGTGCTAGCAGCTTATGGGGTTCAGATACGCAGTATTTT. V usage is TRBV7-7 and J usage is TRBJ2-3; no reliable D call. The CDR3 spans 13 residues. Germline CDR1 and CDR2: SSHAT and FNYEAQ (reference sequence). Supplemented by reference TRBV7-7 and TRBJ2-3, the full variable domain reads GAGVSQSPRYKVTKRGQDVTLRCDPISSHATLYWYQQALGQGPEFLTYFNYEAQPDKSGLPSDRFSAERPEGSISTLTIQRTEQRDSAMYRCASSLWGSDTQYFGPGTRLTVL.

The CDR3 nucleotides read TGTGCCAGCACCCTGGGGGAGCCCCGCGGTGGGCAGTACTTC. This encodes CASTLGEPRGGQYF. The genes are TRBV28 and TRBJ2-7, with D tentatively TRBD1 or TRBD2 (5 bases each). This CDR3 has 14 amino acids. Trimming took off 7 bases at V and 9 bases at J, with 22 bases between the two ends. CDR1 MDHEN and CDR2 SYDVKM come from the germline V gene.

This clone showed up just once. The rearrangement links TRBV28 to TRBJ1-5, with D maybe TRBD1 (6 bases). The germline V and J ends were trimmed by 5 bases and 5 bases, with 13 bases remaining between them. Germline CDR1 MDHEN, CDR2 SYDVKM. The CDR3 is 14 residues long. CDR3 protein: CASSVQGTDQPQHF. In DNA, the CDR3 is TGTGCCAGCAGTGTACAGGGTACTGATCAGCCCCAGCATTTT.

This clone appeared a single time. J is TRBJ2-2 and V is TRBV18; 7 nucleotides match TRBD2. The length of the CDR3 is 14 residues. The junction had 2 bases not matched to a gene; V was cut back by 2 bases and J by 5 bases. Germline CDR1 is KGHSH and CDR2 is LQKENI. CDR3 in DNA: TGTGCCAGCTCACCAAGGGAGGGGACCGGGGAGCTGTTTTTT. Translating gives CASSPREGTGELFF. Supplemented by reference TRBV18 and TRBJ2-2, the full variable domain reads NAGVMQNPRHLVRRRGQEARLRCSPMKGHSHVYWYRQLPEEGLKFMVYLQKENIIDESGMPKERFSAEFPKEGPSILRIQQVVRGDSAAYFCASSPREGTGELFFGEGSRLTVL.

Concerning this clone: A junction boundary mismatches the germline segment, possibly from a read error. V usage is TRBV7-9 and J usage is TRBJ1-4; D unresolved. The CDR3 is made up of 13 amino acids. CDR1 SEHNR and CDR2 FQNEAQ come from the germline V gene (reference sequence). CDR3 sequence (DNA): TGTGCCAGCAGGTTAGCGGGCAAGGAAAAACTGTTTTTT. This codes for CASRLAGKEKLFF.

The chain couples TRBV7-2 to TRBJ2-1; D not resolved. The CDR3 loop spans 13 amino acids. Germline V gives CDR1 SGHTA, CDR2 FQGNSA. The V and J ends lost 3 bases and 5 bases respectively, with 8 bases between them. CDR3: CASSFDFNNEQFF. In DNA, the CDR3 is TGTGCCAGCAGCTTTGACTTCAACAATGAGCAGTTCTTC.

In its sample, this clone was seen once. The chain has TRBV6-1 and TRBJ1-5, with 7 nucleotides matching TRBD1. J was trimmed by 6 bases and V by 4 bases; bases with no gene match: 6. Germline values: CDR1 MNHNS, CDR2 SASEGT. The CDR3 contains 14 residues. The CDR3 DNA reads TGTGCCAGCAGTGGTCAGGGGGGTGGTCAGCCCCAGCATTTT. Its translation is CASSGQGGGQPQHF.

The J gene is TRBJ1-5, the V gene TRBV2, with 9 nucleotides matching TRBD1. CDR1 is SNHLY and CDR2 is FYNNEI in the germline V gene. The CDR3 is made up of 15 amino acids. J gave up 5 bases and V 6 bases, and 8 bases lay outside the gene matches. As DNA, the CDR3 is TGTGCCAGCAGACAGGGGGCGTCCCGACATCAGCCCCAGCATTTT. Its translation: CASRQGASRHQPQHF.